The T cell receptor beta chain described here comes from a study of T cell clonality in common variable immunodeficiency. The CDR3 has 13 amino acids. CDR1 LNHDA and CDR2 SQIVND come from the germline V gene (reference sequence). V was shortened by 7 bases and J by 4 bases, with 13 bases between the two germline ends. This clone was recorded at least ten times. The CDR3 is cut off 3 residues early in the read; its end comes from the germline J gene. Both groups were predominantly of Caucasian heritage. Produced via immunoSEQ multiplex PCR; TCRdb's table is partial and in-frame only. Reported are approximately 52,000 clones, none seen only once; the ten largest carry approximately 3%.

The chain combines TRBV19 with TRBJ1-1; tentatively, D is TRBD1 (5 bases). The TCR was taken from a person aged 18-70 years in good health. The material sequenced was peripheral blood mononuclear cells. The CDR3 bases that were read are TGTGCCAGTACCCCGGGGGGGGGCACTGAA. It is translated as CASTPGGGTE. The whole CDR3 sequence is CASTPGGGTEAFF.